The rows below give T cell receptor beta chains drawn from one sample of a study of T cell responses to AZD1222 COVID-19 vaccine. Clones were sequenced by immunoSEQ multiplex PCR, and TCRdb holds only the in-frame ones, with some missing. Among under 150,000 clones listed, 84% were seen once. The sequencing used peripheral blood, collected 28 days after the second AZD1222 dose. These receptors were taken from an adult who received the AZD1222 COVID-19 vaccine. The CDR3 runs from the conserved cysteine through the conserved F or W.

CDR3 length: 17
V gene: TRBV7-2
J gene: TRBJ1-2
CDR3 protein: CASSLRRQGDVNYGYTF

CDR3 length: 16
V gene: TRBV7-3
J gene: TRBJ1-6
CDR3 protein: CASSLTGGGYNSPLHF

CDR3 length: 16
V gene: TRBV7-2
J gene: TRBJ2-7
CDR3 protein: CASSPARTAGSYEQYF

CDR3 length: 14
V gene: TRBV7-8
J gene: TRBJ1-6
CDR3 protein: CASTNVGTNSPLHF

CDR3 length: 14
V gene: TRBV3-1/TRBV3-2
J gene: TRBJ1-2
CDR3 protein: CASSLHGADYGYTF

CDR3 length: 13
V gene: TRBV6-5
J gene: TRBJ1-1
CDR3 protein: CASKYTQNTEAFF

CDR3 length: 16
V gene: TRBV4-3
J gene: TRBJ1-3
CDR3 protein: CASSQEVLGSGNTIYF

CDR3 length: 14
V gene: TRBV7-2
J gene: TRBJ2-1
CDR3 protein: CASSPKNSYNEQFF

CDR3 length: 16
V gene: TRBV5-1
J gene: TRBJ1-1
CDR3 protein: CASSLDPTGSGTEAFF

CDR3 length: 20
V gene: TRBV24-1
J gene: TRBJ2-1
CDR3 protein: CATSDLPLGGVSGSYNEQFF

CDR3 length: 13
V gene: TRBV6-2/TRBV6-3
J gene: TRBJ1-5
CDR3 protein: CASSWTSNQPQHF

CDR3 length: 16
V gene: TRBV19
J gene: TRBJ1-3
CDR3 protein: CASSMRHLSSGNTIYF

CDR3 length: 16
V gene: TRBV2
J gene: TRBJ2-3
CDR3 protein: CASSSGSHSFTDTQYF

CDR3 length: 11
V gene: TRBV29-1
J gene: TRBJ1-2
CDR3 protein: CSGETGRGYTF

CDR3 length: 15
V gene: TRBV9
J gene: TRBJ2-7
CDR3 protein: CASSVTRDSPYEQYF

CDR3 length: 15
V gene: TRBV29-1
J gene: TRBJ2-1
CDR3 protein: CSVEGFTTPYNEQFF

CDR3 length: 15
V gene: TRBV10-2
J gene: TRBJ2-1
CDR3 protein: CASSESRVTGHEQFF

CDR3 length: 15
V gene: TRBV10-2
J gene: TRBJ1-3
CDR3 protein: CASSGQASSGNTIYF

CDR3 length: 15
V gene: TRBV19
J gene: TRBJ1-1
CDR3 protein: CASSRVEPVNTEAFF

CDR3 length: 15
V gene: TRBV9
J gene: TRBJ2-1
CDR3 protein: CASSPRRASYNEQFF

CDR3 length: 14
V gene: TRBV7-2
J gene: TRBJ1-2
CDR3 protein: CASSLTGLSYGYTF

CDR3 length: 11
V gene: TRBV10-3
J gene: TRBJ2-7
CDR3 protein: CAISERFEQYF

CDR3 length: 14
V gene: TRBV7-2
J gene: TRBJ1-2
CDR3 protein: CASSYQDRVGGYTF

CDR3 length: 13
V gene: TRBV7-8
J gene: TRBJ1-6
CDR3 protein: CASFEGDNSPLHF

CDR3 length: 15
V gene: TRBV24-1
J gene: TRBJ1-1
CDR3 protein: CATSDASGTGLVAFF

CDR3 length: 12
V gene: TRBV18
J gene: TRBJ1-1
CDR3 protein: CASSQISAEAFF

CDR3 length: 15
V gene: TRBV9
J gene: TRBJ1-2
CDR3 protein: CASTLGGSNDYGYTF

CDR3 length: 13
V gene: TRBV4-2
J gene: TRBJ1-4
CDR3 protein: CASSQPLGEKLFF

CDR3 length: 13
V gene: TRBV29-1
J gene: TRBJ2-7
CDR3 protein: CSVEAPSSYEQYF

CDR3 length: 15
V gene: TRBV23-1
J gene: TRBJ1-3
CDR3 protein: CASSQSRYSGNTIYF

CDR3 length: 16
V gene: TRBV29-1
J gene: TRBJ1-3
CDR3 protein: CSVNLGAGGAGNTIYF

CDR3 length: 13
V gene: TRBV2
J gene: TRBJ2-7
CDR3 protein: CASSEVEGSEQYF

CDR3 length: 17
V gene: TRBV7-8
J gene: TRBJ1-1
CDR3 protein: CASSRGTAVGRNTEAFF

CDR3 length: 14
V gene: TRBV5-5
J gene: TRBJ1-5
CDR3 protein: CASSSDGYNQPQHF

CDR3 length: 16
V gene: TRBV27
J gene: TRBJ2-1
CDR3 protein: CASSLLAGAAMNEQFF

CDR3 length: 13
V gene: TRBV4-3
J gene: TRBJ1-2
CDR3 protein: CASSPDRSYGYTF

CDR3 length: 13
V gene: TRBV19
J gene: TRBJ2-7
CDR3 protein: CASNRDRPDKQYF

CDR3 length: 15
V gene: TRBV18
J gene: TRBJ1-2
CDR3 protein: CASSRSQGGLNGYTF

CDR3 length: 13
V gene: TRBV7-3
J gene: TRBJ1-1
CDR3 protein: CASSSLQDTEAFF

CDR3 length: 12
V gene: TRBV6-2/TRBV6-3
J gene: TRBJ1-1
CDR3 protein: CASSRGDTEAFF

CDR3 length: 13
V gene: TRBV12-3/TRBV12-4
J gene: TRBJ1-2
CDR3 protein: CASSYGTAYGYTF

CDR3 length: 21
V gene: TRBV6-1
J gene: TRBJ2-4
CDR3 protein: CASSEGSLGHAILLAKNIQYF

CDR3 length: 11
V gene: TRBV29-1
J gene: TRBJ2-2
CDR3 protein: CSVTAGGELFF

CDR3 length: 16
V gene: TRBV27
J gene: TRBJ2-7
CDR3 protein: CASSFSAGGPTYEQYF

CDR3 length: 14
V gene: TRBV28
J gene: TRBJ1-1
CDR3 protein: CASSLGTRNTEAFF

CDR3 length: 18
V gene: TRBV27
J gene: TRBJ1-6
CDR3 protein: CASSLAGGRPGFNSPLHF

CDR3 length: 17
V gene: TRBV7-9
J gene: TRBJ2-2
CDR3 protein: CASSSVPRPSNTGELFF

CDR3 length: 13
V gene: TRBV14
J gene: TRBJ1-1
CDR3 protein: CASSQADATEAFF

CDR3 length: 16
V gene: TRBV7-2
J gene: TRBJ1-1
CDR3 protein: CASSRVSGFSNTEAFF

CDR3 length: 16
V gene: TRBV19
J gene: TRBJ1-5
CDR3 protein: CASSIKGSELGQPQHF

CDR3 length: 16
V gene: TRBV18
J gene: TRBJ2-3
CDR3 protein: CASSTRTSQLTDTQYF

CDR3 length: 14
V gene: TRBV28
J gene: TRBJ1-2
CDR3 protein: CASSLWDRVDGYTF

CDR3 length: 15
V gene: TRBV3-1/TRBV3-2
J gene: TRBJ1-2
CDR3 protein: CASSQGSRSAYGYTF

CDR3 length: 13
V gene: TRBV28
J gene: TRBJ2-4
CDR3 protein: CASSTSTQRSQYF

CDR3 length: 11
V gene: TRBV20-1
J gene: TRBJ1-5
CDR3 protein: CSAQRGQPQHF

CDR3 length: 12
V gene: TRBV5-1
J gene: TRBJ2-7
CDR3 protein: CASSNSLYEQYF

CDR3 length: 17
V gene: TRBV5-1
J gene: TRBJ1-4
CDR3 protein: CASSSDLGTLNNEKLFF

CDR3 length: 15
V gene: TRBV27
J gene: TRBJ2-7
CDR3 protein: CASSSPGAAYYEQYF